The entry that follows covers one TCR beta chain sequence. No antigen is known for it. No base qualities exist here, and no much larger clone lies one base off it. This sample stems from a study of control samples from healthy donors and cancer patients (dated by TCRdb to 2020 to 2021). From cysteine to phenylalanine, the CDR3 is 14 amino acids long. The retained sequence is limited to the CDR3, 42 bases, with the frame set at the first base. CDR1 SGHRS and CDR2 YFSETQ were looked up in the germline V gene. V and J lose 2 bases and 5 bases, and a span of 10 bases separates them. Preparation of the library involved the immunoSEQ multiplex PCR assay. In TCRdb, the immuneACCESS table is reduced to in-frame sequences with V and J assigned. These tables do not hold every clone; where another copy was compared, an unresolved V gene accounts for under half, and the others remain unexplained. Counted in this sample were 190,000 or so clones; just under 95% of them appeared once. The biggest ten clones account for about 1.5% of the sample.

Specimen: blood. This TCR was sampled from a man aged 18 to 35 in good health. The chain joins TRBV5-1 to TRBJ1-4; TRBD1 is a weak D gene call, 5 bases matching. The CDR3 in this case is CASSFQTVNEKLFF. The DNA sequence is as follows: TGCGCCAGCAGCTTCCAGACAGTGAATGAAAAACTGTTTTTT.